This paragraph covers one TCR beta chain sequence. Its matching antigen is unknown. Stated time point: cycle 4 day 1 (C4D1), after five to seven weeks of nivolumab. Brentuximab vedotin exposure varied among the patients, all of whom had relapsed after autologous stem cell transplantation. Patients reached a best response of complete response, partial response or progressive disease. The data were obtained in a study of PD-1 blockade in classical Hodgkin lymphoma. V was cut by 2 bases and J by 3 bases, with 7 bases left in between. Germline-derived CDR1 and CDR2 are SGHDN and FVKESK. This CDR3 has 13 residues. General study points: Complete responders matched newly diagnosed patients in baseline diversity. Only CD4+ TCR diversity, not CD8+, had risen significantly by C4D1. Underlying causes for the observed repertoire differences were not defined, possibly disease activity or prior therapy.

Some clones are missing from TCRdb's copy, which holds only in-frame ones; the method was immunoSEQ multiplex PCR. Among approximately 9,000 clones listed, around 87% were seen once. This sample comprised peripheral blood mononuclear cells (PBMCs), obtained before the fourth cycle of nivolumab. This rearrangement joins TRBV14 to TRBJ1-2; no clear D gene. The clonotype originates from a human donor with classical Hodgkin lymphoma. The CDR3, as DNA: TGTGCCAGCAGCCAACGACGGGACTATGGCTACACCTTC. As protein: CASSQRRDYGYTF.